This entry is about one TCR beta chain. Excluded were patients having autoimmune disease history or systemic immunosuppression. The data are from a study of OX40 agonist ivuxolimab in advanced cancers. Here immunoSEQ multiplex PCR was the method, and the copy in TCRdb shows in-frame clones only, minus some. This sample has about 40,000 clones, with roughly 82% found just once. Germline V gives CDR1 LGHNA, CDR2 YNFKEQ. This CDR3 is built from 16 residues. The V and J ends lost 1 base and 0 bases respectively, with 12 bases between them. The rearrangement uses TRBV4-2 and TRBJ1-1; D unresolved. The sequencing here drew on CD4+ or CD8+ T cells sorted from blood, taken in a trial of the OX40 agonist ivuxolimab. The origin of this receptor is an adult with an advanced solid tumor such as melanoma, head and neck, liver or kidney cancer. CDR3 region: CASSQAMARMNTEAFF. The CDR3 region has the DNA TGTGCCAGCAGCCAAGCCATGGCTCGGATGAACACTGAAGCTTTCTTT.